The next 5 T cell receptor beta chains were all read from a single sample in a study of radiation and T cells in renal cell carcinoma. The time point is: baseline pretreatment blood. The treatment here: 15 Gy SBRT to primary tumor, nephrectomy 4 weeks later. Some clones are missing from TCRdb's copy, which holds only in-frame ones; the method was immunoSEQ multiplex PCR. The table lists 150,000 or so clones, less than 85% of them singletons. The sequencing used blood, collected from a patient whose treatment included radiotherapy and nephrectomy. The receptors derive from a woman aged 50 to 60 with renal cell carcinoma.

In its sample, this clone was seen once. V is TRBV4-3 and J is TRBJ2-2, with TRBD2 as a possible D gene (6 bases). V gave up 1 base and J gave up 0 bases, with 6 bases separating them. Looked up from germline, CDR1 is LGHNA and CDR2 is YSLEER. The CDR3 has 15 amino acids. The CDR3 region is CASSQGTTNTGELFF. The CDR3 DNA reads as TGCGCCAGCAGCCAAGGGACTACGAACACCGGGGAGCTGTTTTTT.

The chain carries TRBV9 and TRBJ2-2; TRBD2 aligns across 10 bases. Trimming cost V 1 base and J 7 bases; bases outside gene matches: 7. The CDR3 runs 16 residues. Germline V gene sequence: CDR1 SGDLS, CDR2 YYNGEE. CDR3 region: CASSVQTSGADGELFF. The CDR3 DNA sequence: TGTGCCAGCAGCGTACAAACTAGCGGGGCCGACGGGGAGCTGTTTTTT.

This clone has more than one count but fewer than ten. This chain links TRBV7-9 with TRBJ1-2; D is unclear. The V gene lost 0 bases and the J gene lost 3 bases, with 8 bases spanning the gap. CDR3 length equals 14 residues. Germline V gene data show CDR1 as SEHNR and CDR2 as FQNEAQ (reference sequence). CDR3 DNA: TGTGCCAGCAGCTTAGCAGGGTCCTACTATGGCTACACCTTC. It translates to CASSLAGSYYGYTF.

This sequence joins TRBV7-9 and TRBJ1-1, with a tentative D call TRBD1 (5 bases). The V end was cut by 5 bases, the J end by 0 bases, with 16 bases between. The germline V gene encodes CDR1 SEHNR and CDR2 FQNEAQ (reference sequence). The CDR3 sequence is 16 residues long. The CDR3 region is CASSTQGLPMNTEAFF. The CDR3 region has the DNA TGTGCCAGCAGCACTCAGGGTCTCCCTATGAACACTGAAGCTTTCTTT.

This clone has at least ten counts. The chain uses TRBV7-2 and TRBJ2-7; 7 bases agree with TRBD1. The CDR3 is 15 amino acids. Germline CDR1 SGHTA, CDR2 FQGNSA. V shed 5 bases, J shed 2 bases, and the junction held 9 bases outside the gene matches. In DNA, the CDR3 is TGTGCCAGCAGCCCTACGACAGGGTATGCCTACGAGCAGTACTTC. Amino acid sequence: CASSPTTGYAYEQYF.